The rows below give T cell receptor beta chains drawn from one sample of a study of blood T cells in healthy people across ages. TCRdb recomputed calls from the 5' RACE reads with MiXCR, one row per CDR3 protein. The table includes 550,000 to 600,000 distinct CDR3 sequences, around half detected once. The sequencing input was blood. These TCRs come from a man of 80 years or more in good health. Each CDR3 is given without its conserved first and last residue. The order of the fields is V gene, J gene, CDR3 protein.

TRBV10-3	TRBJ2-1	AISESTGRINKQF
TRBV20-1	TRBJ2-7	SAREAGLGNEQY
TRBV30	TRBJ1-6	AWNPGEAPLH
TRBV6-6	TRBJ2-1	ASSYAPIRGRASNEQF
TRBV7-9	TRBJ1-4	ASSLGRANGEKLF
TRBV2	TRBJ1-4	ASSRDPATNEKLF
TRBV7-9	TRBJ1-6	ASSIDRVSPLH
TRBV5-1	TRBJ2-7	ASSLEGLRWEQY
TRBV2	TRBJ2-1	ASSGLAGGLGEQF
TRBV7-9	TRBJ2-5	ASSLLGDPGETQY
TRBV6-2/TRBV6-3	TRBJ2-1	ASDGQGYNEQF
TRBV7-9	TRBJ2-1	ASSPHGGRGHNEQF
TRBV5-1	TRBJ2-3	ASSLGGAGATDTQY
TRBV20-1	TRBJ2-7	SARLQGASYEQY
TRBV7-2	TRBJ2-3	ASSLDWGGTDTQY
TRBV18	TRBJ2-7	ASSPSGPSYEQY
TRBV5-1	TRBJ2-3	ASSASNSPADTQY
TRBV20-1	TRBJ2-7	SAAGLSSNEQY
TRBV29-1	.	SVRVAGSSYNEQY
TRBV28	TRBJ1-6	ASSINQPLH
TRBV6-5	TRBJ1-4	ASSYSSYEKLF
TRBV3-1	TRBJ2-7	ASSQPHRTGGVYEQY
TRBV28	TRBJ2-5	ASRPGQSSKETQY
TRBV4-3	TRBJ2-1	ASNHGGGSYEQF
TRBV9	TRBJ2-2	ASRKSGATGELF
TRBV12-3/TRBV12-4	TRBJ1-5	ASQDRVGIQPQH
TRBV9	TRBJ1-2	ASSQTDTRYT
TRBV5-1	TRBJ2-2	ASSWGLASNTGELF
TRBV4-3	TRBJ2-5	ASSLSGRAEETQY
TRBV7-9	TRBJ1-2	ASIWDSYGYT
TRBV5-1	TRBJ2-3	ASSLEGARTDTQY
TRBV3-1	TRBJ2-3	ASSQAGDTQY
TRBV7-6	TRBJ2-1	ASSPFPSGTYNEQF
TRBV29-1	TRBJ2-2	SVEGAPGTGELF
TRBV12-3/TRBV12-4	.	ASTLAPGGEQY
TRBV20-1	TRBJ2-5	SAREVPFPKTQY
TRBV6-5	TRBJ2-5	ASRSSPESDRVGRETQY
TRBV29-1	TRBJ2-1	SIQVDEQF
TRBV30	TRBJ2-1	AWSTTGGAFLEQF
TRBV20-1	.	SAYERGGTYEQY
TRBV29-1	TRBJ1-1	SVVAGDTEAF
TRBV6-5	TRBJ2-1	ASSSFRLEAAGYNEQF
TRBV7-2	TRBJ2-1	ASSLVRGGGNEQF
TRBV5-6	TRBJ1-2	ASTPTPGARGYT
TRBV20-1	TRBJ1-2	SARDSTGGFYYGYT
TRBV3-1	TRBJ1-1	ASSPFTTGGTEAF